Listed below are T cell receptor beta chains from one sample, sequenced in a study of T cell repertoires in ileal Crohn's disease. Assay used: immunoSEQ multiplex PCR; TCRdb lists only in-frame clones, some missing. The data hold 15,000 to 20,000 clones, with under 80% observed a single time. Source material: ileal tissue. These receptor sequences come from an adult with Crohn's disease. Each CDR3 is given with its conserved first and last residue. Size is omitted from some rows. Given values are once, few, many or a class for expanded clones.

clone size	V gene	CDR3 protein
-	TRBV10-3	CAISNLQVNTEAFF
-	TRBV30	CALQPGDLNSPLHF
-	TRBV7-9	CASSLASREGQFF
-	TRBV5-4	CASSLPGLVGSDTQYF
-	TRBV27	CASSAQGLGYTF
once	TRBV5-6	CASSDLGSGGDTQYF
-	TRBV2	CASLGDGRVGNQPQHF
-	TRBV6-4	CASSDLAGASTDTQYF
-	TRBV6-4	CASSQLAGSTDTQYF
once	TRBV5-1	CASSWGGTEAFF
once	TRBV29-1	CSVEWAGMAETQYF
-	TRBV4-1	CASSRGGQYQETQYF
-	TRBV5-1	CASSPAGQGFSGNTIYF
few	TRBV19	CASSMGLAGGQETQYF
once	TRBV18	CASSPEINQPQHF
-	TRBV6-4	CASSLTGQPDNEQFF
medium-sized	TRBV4-1	CASSQGLFGGDEQFF
-	TRBV7-8	CASSPGGRGVSYEQYF
-	TRBV5-1	CASSYGGGETQYF
-	TRBV27	CASSLGRTYEQYF
-	TRBV30	CAWSEEINTEAFF
-	TRBV12-5	CASGREYEQYF
-	TRBV30	CAWMGKSTDTQYF